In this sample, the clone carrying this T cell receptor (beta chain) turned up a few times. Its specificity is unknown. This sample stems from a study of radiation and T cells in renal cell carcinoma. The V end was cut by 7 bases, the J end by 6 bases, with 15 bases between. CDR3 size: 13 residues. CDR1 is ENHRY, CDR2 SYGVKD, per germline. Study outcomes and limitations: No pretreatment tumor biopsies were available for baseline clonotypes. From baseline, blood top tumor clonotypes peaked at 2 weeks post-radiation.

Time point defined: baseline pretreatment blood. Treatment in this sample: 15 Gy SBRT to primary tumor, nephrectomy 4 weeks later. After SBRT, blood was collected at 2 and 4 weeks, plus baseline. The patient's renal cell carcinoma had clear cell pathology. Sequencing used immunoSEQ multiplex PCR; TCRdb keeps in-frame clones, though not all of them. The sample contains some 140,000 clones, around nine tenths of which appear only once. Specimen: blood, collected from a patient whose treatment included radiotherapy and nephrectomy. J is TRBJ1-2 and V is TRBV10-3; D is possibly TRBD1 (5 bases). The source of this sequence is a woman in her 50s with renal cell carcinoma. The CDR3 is CAITPTTVHGYTF. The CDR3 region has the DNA TGTGCCATCACTCCGACGACAGTCCATGGCTACACCTTC.